Shown below are 13 T cell receptor beta chains from a single sample sequenced in a study of radiotherapy plus CTLA-4 blockade in lung cancer. Sequenced by immunoSEQ multiplex PCR; TCRdb stores in-frame clones only, minus some. The sample includes some 32,000 clones, 75% to 90% of them seen just once. The sequencing used peripheral blood, collected from a patient treated with radiotherapy plus ipilimumab. The receptors derive from a human donor with non-small cell lung cancer that progressed on radiotherapy plus ipilimumab.

The chain uses TRBV11-2 and TRBJ1-2; TRBD1 is a possible D gene (5 bases). Germline CDR1 SGHAT, CDR2 FQNNGV. Trimming took 1 base from V and 2 from J, leaving 11 bases between them. This CDR3 is built from 15 residues. CDR3 in DNA: TGTGCCAGCAGCTTAGGAGTTGGGGGGAACTATGGCTACACCTTC. It yields the protein CASSLGVGGNYGYTF.

This clone appeared a few times. The chain combines TRBV10-3 with TRBJ1-4; possible D gene TRBD1, 5 bases. Germline loops: CDR1 ENHRY, CDR2 SYGVKD. V was pared by 3 bases and J by 6 bases, with 11 bases between. The CDR3 length is 14 residues. CDR3 nucleotides: TGTGCCATCAGTGACGGCGGGGGGGATGAAAAACTGTTTTTT. It translates to CAISDGGGDEKLFF.

This clone showed up just once. The chain links TRBV7-2 to TRBJ1-4; 8 bases fit TRBD1. The trim removed 1 base at V and 10 bases at J, leaving 11 bases unmatched. CDR1 and CDR2 (germline): SGHTA, FQGNSA. The CDR3 consists of 16 residues. The CDR3 loop is CASSLESQDRAGKLFF. Here the CDR3 DNA reads TGTGCCAGCAGCTTAGAATCCCAGGACAGGGCGGGAAAACTGTTTTTT.

The V gene is TRBV7-9, the J gene TRBJ1-3, with TRBD1 as a possible D gene (6 bases). Between the trimmed V and J ends, which lost 1 base and 0 bases, there was a span of 13 bases. CDR1 is SEHNR, CDR2 FQNEAQ, per germline (reference sequence). This CDR3 comprises 17 residues. CDR3 residues: CASSLVGAGSSGNTIYF. CDR3 nucleotides: TGTGCCAGCAGCTTAGTGGGGGCAGGCAGCTCTGGAAACACCATATATTTT.

The V call is TRBV7-3, the J call TRBJ2-2; D call uncertain. CDR3 length equals 15 residues. The germline gives CDR1 SGHTA, CDR2 FQGTGA. Trimming cost V 1 base and J 6 bases, with 12 bases left between them. CDR3: CASSLIGSEAGELFF. Written as DNA, the CDR3 is TGTGCCAGCAGCTTAATCGGGTCCGAGGCCGGGGAGCTGTTTTTT.

This chain links TRBV7-9 with TRBJ1-2; weak D call: TRBD1 (6 bases). Germline values: CDR1 SEHNR, CDR2 FQNEAQ (reference sequence). Trimming pared 9 bases from V and 2 bases from J, leaving 10 bases between. The CDR3 sequence is 12 residues long. The CDR3 bases are TGTGCCAGTACAGGGTCCAACTATGGCTACACCTTC. This gives the protein CASTGSNYGYTF. Based on the CDR3 plus reference TRBV7-9 and TRBJ1-2, the full variable domain is DTGVSQNPRHKITKRGQNVTFRCDPISEHNRLYWYRQTLGQGPEFLTYFQNEAQLEKSRLLSDRFSAERPKGSFSTLEIQRTEQGDSAMYLCASTGSNYGYTFGSGTRLTVV.

The chain couples TRBV5-3 to TRBJ2-7, with D tentatively TRBD1 (6 bases). TRBV5-3 is classed as an ORF, of uncertain function. V was pared by 6 bases and J by 3 bases, with 22 bases between. The CDR3 has 16 amino acids. The CDR3 loop is CARTKPTTGPGYEQYF. CDR3 sequence (DNA): TGTGCCAGAACCAAGCCCACGACAGGCCCAGGCTACGAGCAGTACTTC.

This rearrangement joins TRBV7-8 to TRBJ1-5, with D perhaps TRBD1 (6 bases). V dropped 5 bases and J dropped 7 bases, with 18 bases sitting between them. Germline assignment: CDR1 SGHVS and CDR2 FQNEAQ. The CDR3 extends over 15 amino acids. The CDR3 loop reads CASSIGGGAGQPQHF. The CDR3 DNA reads TGTGCCAGCAGCATCGGCGGGGGGGCAGGACAGCCCCAGCATTTT.

The V and J genes are TRBV19 and TRBJ1-2; the match to TRBD1 covers 7 bases. V trimming: 6 bases; J trimming: 4 bases; junction bases outside the gene matches: 8. The CDR3 has 14 residues. Per the germline V gene, CDR1 is LNHDA and CDR2 is SQIVND (reference sequence). CDR3 sequence: CASRPDRISYGYTF. The DNA for the CDR3 is TGTGCCAGTAGACCGGACAGGATTTCCTATGGCTACACCTTC. Filled out from reference TRBV19 and TRBJ1-2, the complete variable domain reads DGGITQSPKYLFRKEGQNVTLSCEQNLNHDAMYWYRQDPGQGLRLIYYSQIVNDFQKGDIAEGYSVSREKKESFPLTVTSAQKNPTAFYLCASRPDRISYGYTFGSGTRLTVV.

The chain links TRBV11-2 to TRBJ2-3, with TRBD2 identical over 10 bases. CDR1 is SGHAT and CDR2 is FQNNGV in the germline V gene. V shed 3 bases, J shed 5 bases, and the junction held 11 bases outside the gene matches. The CDR3 is 17 residues long. In DNA, the CDR3 is TGTGCCAGCAGCTTTCAGTCTAGCGGGGGTTGGGTAGATACGCAGTATTTT. Protein: CASSFQSSGGWVDTQYF.

This clone showed up just once. At one end, the junction sequence differs from germline, possibly due to a read error. This same CDR3 is encoded by further DNA sequences in the sample. The CDR3 is CASSLATGWNYGYTF. The DNA for the CDR3 is TGTGCCAGCAGCTTAGCTACAGGGTGGAACTACGGCTACACCTTC. The chain combines TRBV11-2 with TRBJ1-2, with D perhaps matching TRBD1 (6 bases). Germline CDR1 SGHAT, CDR2 FQNNGV. This CDR3 region has 15 residues.

This chain connects TRBV5-6 to TRBJ2-3; TRBD2 is a possible D gene (6 bases). This CDR3 is 14 amino acids long. V was trimmed by 0 bases and J by 1 base, leaving 6 bases between them. Germline CDR1 and CDR2: SGHDT and YYEEEE. The CDR3 DNA sequence: TGTGCCAGCAGCTTGGGCGGGGGCACAGATACGCAGTATTTT. Translated, it gives CASSLGGGTDTQYF.

The J gene is TRBJ1-6, the V gene TRBV4-1, with 7 nucleotides matching TRBD1. V shed 1 base, J shed 6 bases, and the junction held 12 bases outside the gene matches. Per the germline V gene, CDR1 is MGHRA and CDR2 is YSYEKL. This CDR3 comprises 18 residues. CDR3 protein: CASSQGTPGQKFNSPLHF. CDR3 DNA: TGCGCCAGCAGCCAAGGAACTCCGGGACAGAAGTTTAATTCACCCCTCCACTTT.